This T cell receptor (beta chain) derives from a study of PD-L1 blockade in urothelial cancer. Study context: The authors examined blood 3 weeks (second dose) and 6 weeks after treatment start. Among blood samples, the median T cell count was roughly 150,000.

Produced via immunoSEQ multiplex PCR; TCRdb's table is partial and in-frame only. The data hold 120,000 or so clones, with roughly 88% observed a single time. The CDR3 contains 13 residues. CDR1 and CDR2 from the germline V gene are SNHLY and FYNNEI. V was shortened by 5 bases and J by 13 bases, with 15 bases between the two germline ends. Stated time point: peripheral blood 6 weeks after treatment start. The V call is TRBV2, the J call TRBJ1-6; no reliable D call. Sequenced here: PBMCs, sampled around atezolizumab (anti-PD-L1) treatment. This sequence originates from a man aged 45-60 years with urothelial cancer. The CDR3 region is CASSTESFDPLHF. The CDR3 DNA sequence: TGTGCCAGCAGTACGGAGAGCTTCGACCCCCTCCACTTT.